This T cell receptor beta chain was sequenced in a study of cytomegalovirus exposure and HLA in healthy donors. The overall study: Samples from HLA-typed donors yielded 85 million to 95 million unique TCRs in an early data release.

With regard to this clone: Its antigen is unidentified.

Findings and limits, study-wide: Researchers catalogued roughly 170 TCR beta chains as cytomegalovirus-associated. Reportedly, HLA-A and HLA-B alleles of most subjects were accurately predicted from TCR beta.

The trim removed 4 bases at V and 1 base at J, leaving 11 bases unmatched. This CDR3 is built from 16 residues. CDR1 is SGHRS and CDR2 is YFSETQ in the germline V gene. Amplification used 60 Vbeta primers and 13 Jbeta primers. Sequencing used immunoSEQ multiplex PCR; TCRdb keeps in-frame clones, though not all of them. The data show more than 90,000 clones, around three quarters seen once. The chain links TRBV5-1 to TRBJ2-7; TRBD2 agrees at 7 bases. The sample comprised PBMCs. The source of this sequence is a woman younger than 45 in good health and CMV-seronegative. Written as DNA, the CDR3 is TGCGCCAGCAGCCAGAATGGGGGGGGGATTTCCTACGAGCAGTACTTC. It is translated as CASSQNGGGISYEQYF.